The rows below give T cell receptor beta chains drawn from one sample of a study of T cell changes during pregnancy in multiple sclerosis. The protocol was immunoSEQ multiplex PCR, while the TCRdb copy is restricted to in-frame clones and leaves out a portion. Of tens of thousands of clones listed, approximately 90% are singletons. The sequenced sample was PBMCs (not recorded whether the cells were cultured). The receptor source for this set is a female donor with multiple sclerosis, enrolled in a pregnancy study. Each CDR3 is given with its conserved first and last residue. The D gene is left open where the match is weak. A clone size is listed for some rows: how often the clone was seen (once, few, many), or a class if it is expanded.

>TRBV20-1|.|TRBJ2-7|.
CSARELGQQYF
TGCAGTGCTAGGGAACTGGGGCAGCAGTACTTC
>TRBV4-3|.|TRBJ2-2|.
CASSQVKGTGELFF
TGCGCCAGCAGCCAAGTGAAGGGCACCGGGGAGCTGTTTTTT
>TRBV7-9|.|TRBJ1-4|.
CASSLAAGGSGEKLFF
TGTGCCAGCAGCTTAGCGGCGGGCGGGAGTGGTGAAAAACTGTTTTTT
>TRBV28|TRBD2|TRBJ2-7|.
CASCGSITYEQYF
TGTGCCAGTTGCGGGAGTATCACCTACGAGCAGTACTTC
>TRBV10-3|.|TRBJ2-5|.
CAISVSPTGHQETQYF
TGTGCCATCAGTGTCTCCCCCACAGGGCATCAAGAGACCCAGTACTTC
>TRBV5-1|TRBD1|TRBJ2-1|.
CASSPGTGSYNEQFF
TGCGCCAGCAGCCCGGGGACAGGCTCCTACAATGAGCAGTTCTTC
>TRBV30|TRBD1|TRBJ2-7|.
CAAWTGGTYEQYF
TGTGCCGCGTGGACAGGGGGTACCTACGAGCAGTACTTC
>TRBV27|.|TRBJ2-4|.
CASSLGAAKNIQYF
TGTGCCAGCAGTTTAGGAGCAGCCAAAAACATTCAGTACTTC
>TRBV19|TRBD1|TRBJ2-7|once
CASSTGTGSYEQYF
TGTGCCAGTAGTACCGGGACAGGGTCCTACGAGCAGTACTTC
>TRBV6-1|TRBD1|TRBJ2-7|.
CASSDRDSFVYEQYF
TGTGCCAGCAGTGACCGGGACAGTTTTGTGTACGAGCAGTACTTC
>TRBV9|.|TRBJ2-3|.
CASSVARGTDTQYF
TGTGCCAGCAGCGTAGCTCGGGGCACAGATACGCAGTATTTT
>TRBV28|TRBD1|TRBJ1-4|.
CASSKTGGVLNEKLFF
TGTGCCAGCAGTAAAACAGGGGGCGTCCTTAATGAAAAACTGTTTTTT
>TRBV4-3|TRBD2|TRBJ2-1|.
CASSQDQSIAGVYNEQFF
TGCGCCAGCAGCCAAGATCAATCGATAGCGGGAGTTTACAATGAGCAGTTCTTC
>TRBV4-3|TRBD2|TRBJ2-3|few
CASSQDLAGGPDTQYF
TGCGCCAGCAGCCAAGATCTAGCGGGAGGGCCAGATACGCAGTATTTT
>TRBV6-4|TRBD2|TRBJ2-1|.
CASSDRASGGNEQFF
TGTGCCAGCAGTGACCGGGCGAGCGGGGGAAATGAGCAGTTCTTC
>TRBV19|.|TRBJ1-2|.
CASSIEVDFYGYTF
TGTGCCAGTAGTATTGAGGTCGACTTCTATGGCTACACCTTC
>TRBV7-2|.|TRBJ1-1|.
CASSIRAPREENTEAFF
TGTGCCAGCAGTATAAGGGCTCCCAGGGAGGAGAACACTGAAGCTTTCTTT
>TRBV5-1|.|TRBJ1-2|.
CASTVGGTNYGYTF
TGCGCCAGTACCGTGGGGGGAACGAACTATGGCTACACCTTC
>TRBV5-6|.|TRBJ1-3|.
CASSYERTSGNTIYF
TGTGCCAGCAGCTATGAAAGGACCTCTGGAAACACCATATATTTT
>TRBV29-1|.|TRBJ1-1|.
CSVGGTTEAFF
TGCAGCGTTGGTGGGACGACTGAAGCTTTCTTT
>TRBV18|TRBD2|TRBJ2-5|.
CASSPRSAGGEETQYF
TGTGCCAGCTCCCCCAGGAGTGCGGGAGGGGAGGAGACCCAGTACTTC
>TRBV4-1|TRBD2|TRBJ2-7|.
CASSQDQGTRTPQF
TGCGCCAGCAGCCAAGATCAGGGGACTAGAACGCCCCAATTC
>TRBV27|TRBD1|TRBJ2-7|.
CASSSTGAYEQYF
TGTGCCAGCAGTTCCACAGGGGCTTACGAGCAGTACTTC
>TRBV19|.|TRBJ1-2|.
CASSIWPNDGYTF
TGTGCCAGTAGTATCTGGCCTAATGATGGCTACACCTTC
>TRBV6-4|TRBD1|TRBJ2-1|.
CASSETGTGIRSYNEQFF
TGTGCCAGCAGTGAGACCGGGACAGGGATTCGCTCCTACAATGAGCAGTTCTTC
>TRBV2|TRBD2|TRBJ2-7|.
CASSVGRDGYEQYF
TGTGCCAGCAGTGTAGGGAGGGACGGCTACGAGCAGTACTTC
>TRBV4-3|.|TRBJ2-1|.
CASSQAGSFRQFF
TGCGCCAGCAGCCAAGCAGGTAGCTTTAGGCAGTTCTTC
>TRBV18|.|TRBJ2-5|.
CASSHDRGGETQYF
TGTGCCAGCTCTCACGACCGGGGCGGAGAGACCCAGTACTTC
>TRBV18|TRBD1|TRBJ1-1|once
CASSSGTGAVTEAFF
TGTGCCAGCTCGTCCGGGACAGGGGCCGTCACTGAAGCTTTCTTT
>TRBV6-5|TRBD1|TRBJ2-7|.
CASSRDRIDEQYF
TGTGCCAGCAGCCGGGACAGGATCGACGAGCAGTACTTC
>TRBV7-2|.|TRBJ1-1|.
CASSSTNQGNTEAFF
TGTGCCAGCAGCTCGACTAATCAGGGGAACACTGAAGCTTTCTTT
>TRBV9|.|TRBJ2-5|.
CASSPWSSQETQYF
TGTGCCAGCAGCCCCTGGTCATCACAAGAGACCCAGTACTTC
>TRBV7-6|TRBD2|TRBJ2-3|.
CASSPSGTSGTSTTQYF
TGTGCCAGCAGCCCCTCAGGGACTAGCGGGACCTCAACTACGCAGTATTTT
>TRBV29-1|TRBD2|TRBJ2-1|once
CSVGTSGNEQFF
TGCAGCGTTGGAACTAGCGGGAACGAGCAGTTCTTC
>TRBV5-1|TRBD1|TRBJ2-7|.
CASSAGQGFYEQYF
TGCGCCAGCAGCGCGGGACAGGGGTTCTACGAGCAGTACTTC
>TRBV9|TRBD1|TRBJ1-1|.
CASGGQGLSTEAFF
TGTGCCAGCGGGGGACAGGGTCTTTCCACTGAAGCTTTCTTT
>TRBV21-1|.|TRBJ1-1|.
CASPMEAFF
TGTGCCAGCCCAATGGAAGCTTTCTTT
>TRBV25-1|TRBD2|TRBJ2-6|.
CASSPGGGPRSGANVLTF
TGTGCCAGCAGTCCGGGAGGGGGGCCAAGGTCTGGGGCCAACGTCCTGACTTTC
>TRBV7-9|TRBD2|TRBJ2-5|once
CASSLSFGREQETQYF
TGTGCCAGCAGCTTATCTTTTGGGAGGGAGCAAGAGACCCAGTACTTC
>TRBV5-1|.|TRBJ2-5|.
CASSPGEGQETQYF
TGCGCCAGCAGCCCGGGAGAGGGGCAGGAGACCCAGTACTTC